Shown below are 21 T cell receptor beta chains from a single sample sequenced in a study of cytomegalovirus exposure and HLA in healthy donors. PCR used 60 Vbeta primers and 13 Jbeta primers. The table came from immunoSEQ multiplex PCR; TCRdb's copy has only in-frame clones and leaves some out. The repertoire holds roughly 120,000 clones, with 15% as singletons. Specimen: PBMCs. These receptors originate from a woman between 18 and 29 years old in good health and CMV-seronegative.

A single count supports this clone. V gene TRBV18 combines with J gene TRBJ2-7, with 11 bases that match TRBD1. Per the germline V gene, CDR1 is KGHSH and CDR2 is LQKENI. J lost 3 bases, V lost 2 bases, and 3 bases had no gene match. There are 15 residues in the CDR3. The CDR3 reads CASSPTGTGGYEQYF. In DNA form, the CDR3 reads TGTGCCAGCTCACCAACCGGGACAGGGGGCTACGAGCAGTACTTC. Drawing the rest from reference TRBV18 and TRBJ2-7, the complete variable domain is NAGVMQNPRHLVRRRGQEARLRCSPMKGHSHVYWYRQLPEEGLKFMVYLQKENIIDESGMPKERFSAEFPKEGPSILRIQQVVRGDSAAYFCASSPTGTGGYEQYFGPGTRLTVT.

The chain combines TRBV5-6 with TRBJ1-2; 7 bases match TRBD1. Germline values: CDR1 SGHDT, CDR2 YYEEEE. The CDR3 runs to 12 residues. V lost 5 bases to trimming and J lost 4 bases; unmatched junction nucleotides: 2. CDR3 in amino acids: CASSGDSYGYTF. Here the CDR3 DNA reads TGTGCCAGCAGTGGGGACAGCTATGGCTACACCTTC.

The DNA for the CDR3 is TGTGCCAGCGTGGGCGATGAGCAGTTCTTC. Translating it yields CASVGDEQFF. The chain employs TRBV6-6 and TRBJ2-1; D is undetermined. The CDR3 has 10 amino acids. V lost 8 bases, J lost 8 bases, and 7 bases lay in between. Germline V lookup: CDR1 MNHNY, CDR2 SVGAGI (reference sequence).

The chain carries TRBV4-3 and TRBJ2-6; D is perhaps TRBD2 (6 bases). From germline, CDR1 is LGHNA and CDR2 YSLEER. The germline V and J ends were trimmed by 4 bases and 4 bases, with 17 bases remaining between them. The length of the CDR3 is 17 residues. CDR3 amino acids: CASSRSALAGGANVLTF. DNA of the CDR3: TGCGCCAGCAGCCGATCGGCACTAGCCGGCGGGGCCAACGTCCTGACTTTC.

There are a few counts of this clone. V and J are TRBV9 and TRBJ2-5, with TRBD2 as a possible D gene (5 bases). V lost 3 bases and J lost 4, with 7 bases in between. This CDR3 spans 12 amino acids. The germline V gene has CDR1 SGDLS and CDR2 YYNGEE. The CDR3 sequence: CASSDEGETQYF. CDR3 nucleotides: TGTGCCAGCAGCGACGAGGGAGAGACCCAGTACTTC. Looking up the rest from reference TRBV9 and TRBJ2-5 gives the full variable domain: DSGVTQTPKHLITATGQRVTLRCSPRSGDLSVYWYQQSLDQGLQFLIQYYNGEERAKGNILERFSAQQFPDLHSELNLSSLELGDSALYFCASSDEGETQYFGPGTRLLVL.

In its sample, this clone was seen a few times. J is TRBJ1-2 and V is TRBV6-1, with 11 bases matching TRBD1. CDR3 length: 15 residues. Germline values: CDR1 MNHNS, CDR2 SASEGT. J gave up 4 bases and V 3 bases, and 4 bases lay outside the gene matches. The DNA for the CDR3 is TGTGCCAGCAGTGAGTGGGACAGGGGGATCTATGGCTACACCTTC. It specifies CASSEWDRGIYGYTF.

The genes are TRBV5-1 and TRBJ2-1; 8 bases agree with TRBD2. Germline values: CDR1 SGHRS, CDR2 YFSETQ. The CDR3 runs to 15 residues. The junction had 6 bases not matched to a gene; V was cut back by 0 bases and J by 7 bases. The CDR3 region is CASSLAGGATNEQFF. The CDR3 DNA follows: TGCGCCAGCAGCTTGGCCGGGGGGGCAACGAATGAGCAGTTCTTC.

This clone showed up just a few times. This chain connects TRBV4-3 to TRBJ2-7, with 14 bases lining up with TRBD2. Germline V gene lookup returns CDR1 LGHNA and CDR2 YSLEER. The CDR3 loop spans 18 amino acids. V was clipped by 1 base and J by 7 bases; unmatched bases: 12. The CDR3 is CASSQGPRLAGGPQEQYF. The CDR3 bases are TGCGCCAGCAGCCAAGGCCCCCGACTAGCGGGGGGGCCGCAGGAGCAGTACTTC.

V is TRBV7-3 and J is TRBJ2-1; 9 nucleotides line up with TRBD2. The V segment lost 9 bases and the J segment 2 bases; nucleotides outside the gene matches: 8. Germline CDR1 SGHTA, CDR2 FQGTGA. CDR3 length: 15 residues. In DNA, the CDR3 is TGTGCCAGTTCACAGGGACTAGCAGCCTACAATGAGCAGTTCTTC. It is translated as CASSQGLAAYNEQFF.

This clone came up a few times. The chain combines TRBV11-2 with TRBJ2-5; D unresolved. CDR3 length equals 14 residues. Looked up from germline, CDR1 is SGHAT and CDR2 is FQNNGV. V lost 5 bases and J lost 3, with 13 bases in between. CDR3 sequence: CASSPWSNKETQYF. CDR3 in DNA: TGTGCCAGCAGCCCCTGGAGTAATAAAGAGACCCAGTACTTC.

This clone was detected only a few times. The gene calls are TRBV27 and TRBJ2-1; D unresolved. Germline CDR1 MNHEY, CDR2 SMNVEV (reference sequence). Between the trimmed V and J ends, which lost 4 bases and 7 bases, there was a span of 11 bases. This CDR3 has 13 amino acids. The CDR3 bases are TGTGCCAGCAGTTCGTCTAGTGGGAATGAGCAGTTCTTC. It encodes CASSSSSGNEQFF.

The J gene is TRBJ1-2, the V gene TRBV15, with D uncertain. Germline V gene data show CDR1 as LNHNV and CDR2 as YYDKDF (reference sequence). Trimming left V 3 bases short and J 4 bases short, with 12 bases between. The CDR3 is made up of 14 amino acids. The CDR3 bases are TGTGCCACCAGCAGTCAGTTCTCGGGCTATGGCTACACCTTC. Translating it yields CATSSQFSGYGYTF.

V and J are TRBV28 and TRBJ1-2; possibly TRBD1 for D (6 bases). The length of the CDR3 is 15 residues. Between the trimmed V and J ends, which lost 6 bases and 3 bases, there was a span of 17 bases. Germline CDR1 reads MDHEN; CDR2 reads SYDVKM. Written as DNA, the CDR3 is TGTGCCAGCAGCCACCTACCAGGGGTCGACTATGGCTACACCTTC. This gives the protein CASSHLPGVDYGYTF.

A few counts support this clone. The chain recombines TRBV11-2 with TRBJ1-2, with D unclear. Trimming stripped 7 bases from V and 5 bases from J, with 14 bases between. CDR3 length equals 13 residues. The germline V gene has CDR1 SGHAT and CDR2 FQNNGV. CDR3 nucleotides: TGTGCCAGCAAGGGTGGGAGTTTATATGGCTACACCTTC. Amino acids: CASKGGSLYGYTF.

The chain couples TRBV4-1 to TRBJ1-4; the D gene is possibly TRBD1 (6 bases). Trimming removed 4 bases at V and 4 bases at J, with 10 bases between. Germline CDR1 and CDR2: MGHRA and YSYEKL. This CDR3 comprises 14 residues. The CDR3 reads CASSPGAINEKLFF. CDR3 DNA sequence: TGCGCCAGCAGCCCAGGGGCCATTAATGAAAAACTGTTTTTT.

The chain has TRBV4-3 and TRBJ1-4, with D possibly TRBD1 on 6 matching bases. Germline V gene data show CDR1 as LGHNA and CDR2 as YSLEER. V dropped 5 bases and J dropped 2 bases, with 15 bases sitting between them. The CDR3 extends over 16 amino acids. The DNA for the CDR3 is TGCGCCAGCAGCTCCCAACCGGGACACACTAATGAAAAACTGTTTTTT. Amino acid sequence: CASSSQPGHTNEKLFF.

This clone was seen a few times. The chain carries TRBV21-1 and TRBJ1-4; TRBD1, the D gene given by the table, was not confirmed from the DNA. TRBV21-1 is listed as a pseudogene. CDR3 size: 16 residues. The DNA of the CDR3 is TGTGCCAGCAGCAAAGTAGGGGCGGCAACTAATGAAAAACTGTTTTTT. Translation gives CASSKVGAATNEKLFF.

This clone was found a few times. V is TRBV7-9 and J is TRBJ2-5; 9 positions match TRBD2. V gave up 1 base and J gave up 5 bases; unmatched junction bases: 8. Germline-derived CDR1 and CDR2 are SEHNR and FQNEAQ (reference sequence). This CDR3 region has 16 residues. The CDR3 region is CASSLVGLAGPETQYF. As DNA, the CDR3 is TGTGCCAGCAGCTTAGTCGGCCTAGCGGGGCCCGAGACCCAGTACTTC.

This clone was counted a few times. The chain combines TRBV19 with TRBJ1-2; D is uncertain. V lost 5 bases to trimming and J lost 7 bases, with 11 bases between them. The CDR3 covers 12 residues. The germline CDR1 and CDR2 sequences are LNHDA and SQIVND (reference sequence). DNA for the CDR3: TGTGCCAGTAGTCCTCCGCGGGGTGGCTACACCTTC. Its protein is CASSPPRGGYTF. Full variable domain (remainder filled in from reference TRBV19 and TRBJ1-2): DGGITQSPKYLFRKEGQNVTLSCEQNLNHDAMYWYRQDPGQGLRLIYYSQIVNDFQKGDIAEGYSVSREKKESFPLTVTSAQKNPTAFYLCASSPPRGGYTFGSGTRLTVV.

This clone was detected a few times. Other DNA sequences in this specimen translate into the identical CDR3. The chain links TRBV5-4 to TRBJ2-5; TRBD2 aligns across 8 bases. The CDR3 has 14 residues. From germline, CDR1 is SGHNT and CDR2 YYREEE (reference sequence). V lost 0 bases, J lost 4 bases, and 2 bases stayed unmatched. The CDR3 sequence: CASSLASGGETQYF. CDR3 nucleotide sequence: TGTGCCAGCAGCTTGGCCAGCGGGGGAGAGACCCAGTACTTC.

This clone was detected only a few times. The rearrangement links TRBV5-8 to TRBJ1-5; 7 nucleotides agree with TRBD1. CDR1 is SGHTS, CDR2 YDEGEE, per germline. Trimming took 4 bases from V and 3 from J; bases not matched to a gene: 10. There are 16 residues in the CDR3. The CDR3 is CASSRHRDSFNQPQHF. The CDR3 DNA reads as TGTGCCAGCAGCCGCCATCGGGACAGCTTCAATCAGCCCCAGCATTTT.